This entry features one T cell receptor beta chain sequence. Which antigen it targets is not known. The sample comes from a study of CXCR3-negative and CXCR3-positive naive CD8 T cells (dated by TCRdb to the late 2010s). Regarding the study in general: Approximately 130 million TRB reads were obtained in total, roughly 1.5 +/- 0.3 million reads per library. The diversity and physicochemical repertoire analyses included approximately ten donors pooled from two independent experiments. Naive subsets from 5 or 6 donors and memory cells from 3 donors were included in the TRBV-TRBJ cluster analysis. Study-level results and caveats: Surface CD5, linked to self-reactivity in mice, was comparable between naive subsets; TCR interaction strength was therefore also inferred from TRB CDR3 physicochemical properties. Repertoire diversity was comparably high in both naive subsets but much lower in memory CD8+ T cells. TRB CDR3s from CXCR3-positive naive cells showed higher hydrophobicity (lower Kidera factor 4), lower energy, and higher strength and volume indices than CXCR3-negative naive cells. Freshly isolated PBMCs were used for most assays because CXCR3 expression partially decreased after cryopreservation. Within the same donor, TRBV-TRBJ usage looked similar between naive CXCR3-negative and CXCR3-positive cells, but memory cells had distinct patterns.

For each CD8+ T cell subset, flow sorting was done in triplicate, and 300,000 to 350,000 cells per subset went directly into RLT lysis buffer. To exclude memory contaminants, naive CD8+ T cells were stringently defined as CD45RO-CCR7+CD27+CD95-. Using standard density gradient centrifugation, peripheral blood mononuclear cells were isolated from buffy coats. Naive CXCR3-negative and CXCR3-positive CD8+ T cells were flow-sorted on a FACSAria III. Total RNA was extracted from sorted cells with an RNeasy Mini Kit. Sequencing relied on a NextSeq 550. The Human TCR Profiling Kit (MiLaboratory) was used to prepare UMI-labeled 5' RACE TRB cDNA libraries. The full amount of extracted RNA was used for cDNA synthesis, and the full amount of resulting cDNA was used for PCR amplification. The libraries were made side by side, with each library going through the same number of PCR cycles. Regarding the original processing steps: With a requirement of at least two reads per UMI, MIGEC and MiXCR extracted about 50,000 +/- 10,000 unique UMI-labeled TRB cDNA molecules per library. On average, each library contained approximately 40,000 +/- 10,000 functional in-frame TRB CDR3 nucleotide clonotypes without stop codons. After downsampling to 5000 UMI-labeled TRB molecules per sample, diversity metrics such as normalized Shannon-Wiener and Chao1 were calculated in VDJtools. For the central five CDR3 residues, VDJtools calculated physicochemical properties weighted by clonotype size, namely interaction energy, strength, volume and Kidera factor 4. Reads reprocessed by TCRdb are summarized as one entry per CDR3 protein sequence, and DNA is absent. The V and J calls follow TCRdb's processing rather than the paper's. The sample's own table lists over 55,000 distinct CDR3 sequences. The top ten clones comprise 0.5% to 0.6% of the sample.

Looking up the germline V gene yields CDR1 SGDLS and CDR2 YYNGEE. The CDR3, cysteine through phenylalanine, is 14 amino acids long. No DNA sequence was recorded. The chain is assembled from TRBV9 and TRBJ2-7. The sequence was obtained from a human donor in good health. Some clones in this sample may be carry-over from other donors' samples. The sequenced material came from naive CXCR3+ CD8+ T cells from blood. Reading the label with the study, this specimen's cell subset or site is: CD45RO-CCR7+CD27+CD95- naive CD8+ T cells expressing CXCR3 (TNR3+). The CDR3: CASSVAGTGYEQYF. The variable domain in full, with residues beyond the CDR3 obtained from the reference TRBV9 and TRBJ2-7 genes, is DSGVTQTPKHLITATGQRVTLRCSPRSGDLSVYWYQQSLDQGLQFLIQYYNGEERAKGNILERFSAQQFPDLHSELNLSSLELGDSALYFCASSVAGTGYEQYFGPGTRLTVT.